This passage covers 7 T cell receptor beta chains from one sample sequenced in a study of T cells in Graves' hyperthyroidism and ophthalmopathy. TCR beta CDR3 region amplification was performed from RNA transcripts. The HTBI primer set served for first-round RT-PCR of the TCR CDR3. TCRdb reprocessed the multiplex PCR reads via MiXCR and lists one record per CDR3 protein. The repertoire holds a few hundred thousand distinct CDR3 sequences, with approximately 14% as singletons. What was sequenced was blood. The receptors here all came from a woman in her thirties or forties with Graves' hyperthyroidism.

This clonotype was detected many times. This chain connects TRBV20-1 to TRBJ2-1, with 10 nucleotides matching TRBD2. Germline CDR1 DFQATT, CDR2 SNEGSKA (reference sequence). The CDR3 length is 14 residues. With 5 bases clipped from V and 6 bases from J, the junction kept 7 bases outside the gene matches. The CDR3 spells CSALSRLAGNEQFF. In nucleotides, the CDR3 is TGCAGTGCTCTTTCGCGACTAGCGGGCAATGAGCAGTTCTTC.

This chain joins TRBV20-1 and TRBJ2-7; tentative D call: TRBD1 (5 bases). Germline V gene data show CDR1 as DFQATT and CDR2 as SNEGSKA (reference sequence). CDR3 length: 13 residues. Trimming removed 0 bases from V and 3 bases from J, with 9 bases in between. CDR3 nucleotides: TGCAGTGCTAGAGATACAGGATACTACGAGCAGTACTTC. It is translated as CSARDTGYYEQYF.

There are many counts of this clonotype. The chain links TRBV7-2 to TRBJ2-1; D gene unclear. This CDR3 comprises 13 residues. Germline V gene sequence: CDR1 SGHTA, CDR2 FQGNSA. V was trimmed by 4 bases and J by 4 bases, leaving 8 bases between them. The CDR3 coding sequence is TGTGCCAGCAGCTCACAGAGATACAATGAGCAGTTCTTC. It yields the protein CASSSQRYNEQFF.

The chain couples TRBV13 to TRBJ1-2; 9 bases agree with TRBD1. Germline-derived CDR1 and CDR2 are PRHDT and FYEKMQ (reference sequence). The CDR3 is 15 residues long. Trimming cost V 5 bases and J 3 bases; bases outside gene matches: 7. The CDR3 sequence: CASSPNRGPDYGYTF. CDR3 in DNA: TGTGCCAGCAGCCCTAACAGGGGGCCCGACTATGGCTACACCTTC.

This clonotype was counted at least ten times. This chain links TRBV30 with TRBJ2-3, with TRBD2 identical over 10 bases. V lost 7 bases and J lost 0; bases outside the gene matches: 4. In germline, CDR1 is GTSNPN, CDR2 SVGIG (reference sequence). The CDR3 sequence is 14 residues long. CDR3 amino acids: CAYTSGTSTDTQYF. CDR3 nucleotide sequence: TGTGCCTATACTAGCGGGACTAGCACAGATACGCAGTATTTT. The full variable domain, rest sourced from reference TRBV30 and TRBJ2-3, is SQTIHQWPATLVQPVGSPLSLECTVEGTSNPNLYWYRQAAGRGLQLLFYSVGIGQISSEVPQNLSASRPQDRQFILSSKKLLLSDSGFYLCAYTSGTSTDTQYFGPGTRLTVL.

This chain uses TRBV20-1 with TRBJ2-7, with 7 positions matching TRBD1. CDR3 size: 15 residues. The germline CDR1 and CDR2 sequences are DFQATT and SNEGSKA (reference sequence). V shed 6 bases, J shed 4 bases, and the junction held 15 bases outside the gene matches. The CDR3 protein is CSARIQGRVQYEQYF. The CDR3 nucleotides read TGCAGTGCACGTATACAGGGGCGGGTACAATACGAGCAGTACTTC.

The sample holds many counts of this clonotype. This chain uses TRBV10-3 with TRBJ2-7; D is uncertain. Trimming removed 2 bases from V and 3 bases from J, with 2 bases in between. The CDR3 length is 11 residues. Germline lookup yields CDR1 ENHRY and CDR2 SYGVKD. The CDR3 DNA reads as TGTGCCATCAGTGAGGGCTACGAGCAGTACTTC. Amino acid sequence: CAISEGYEQYF.